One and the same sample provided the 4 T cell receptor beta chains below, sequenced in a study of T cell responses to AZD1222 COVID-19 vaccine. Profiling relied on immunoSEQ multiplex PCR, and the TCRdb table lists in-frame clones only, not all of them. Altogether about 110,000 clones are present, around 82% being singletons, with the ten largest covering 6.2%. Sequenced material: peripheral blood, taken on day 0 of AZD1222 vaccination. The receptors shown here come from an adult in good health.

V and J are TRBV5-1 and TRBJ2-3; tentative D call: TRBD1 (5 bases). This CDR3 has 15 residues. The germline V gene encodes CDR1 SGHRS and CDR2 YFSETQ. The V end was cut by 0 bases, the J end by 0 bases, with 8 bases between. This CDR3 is CASSLGQTSTDTQYF. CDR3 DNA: TGCGCCAGCAGCTTGGGACAGACTAGCACAGATACGCAGTATTTT.

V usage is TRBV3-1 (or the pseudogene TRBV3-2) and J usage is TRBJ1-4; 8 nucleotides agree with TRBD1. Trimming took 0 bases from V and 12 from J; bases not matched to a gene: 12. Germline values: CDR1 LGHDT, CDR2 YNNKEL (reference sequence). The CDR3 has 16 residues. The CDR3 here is CASSQDLWTGRGELFF. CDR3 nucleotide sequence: TGTGCCAGCAGCCAAGATCTTTGGACAGGGCGGGGGGAACTGTTTTTT.

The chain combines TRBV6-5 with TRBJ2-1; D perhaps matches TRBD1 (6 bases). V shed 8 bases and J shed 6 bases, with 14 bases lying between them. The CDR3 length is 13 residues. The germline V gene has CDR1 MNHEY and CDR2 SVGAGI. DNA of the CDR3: TGTGCCAGCCGTAGAGGACAGTCCAATGAGCAGTTCTTC. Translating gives CASRRGQSNEQFF.

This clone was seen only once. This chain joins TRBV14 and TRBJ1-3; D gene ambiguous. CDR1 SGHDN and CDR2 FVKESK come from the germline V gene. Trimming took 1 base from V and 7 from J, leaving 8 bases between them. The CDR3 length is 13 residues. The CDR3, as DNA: TGTGCCAGCAGCCAAGGGGCAGCCAACACCATATATTTT. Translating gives CASSQGAANTIYF.